Listed below are T cell receptor beta chains from one sample, sequenced in a study of a mutant IDH1 vaccine in newly diagnosed glioma. No antigen is known for these receptors. Here immunoSEQ multiplex PCR was the method, and the copy in TCRdb shows in-frame clones only, minus some. The table records tens of thousands of clones, approximately 80% of them present only once. This specimen was PBMCs, taken from a glioma patient whose treatment included an IDH1 peptide vaccine. Receptor source: a man aged 50 to 60 with glioma. Both conserved end residues are part of each CDR3. D genes are given only for firm matches. Part of the rows lack a size; the others show once, few, many or a class for expanded clones.

j_call	d_call	v_call	clone_size	cdr3_nt	cdr3_aa
TRBJ2-5	TRBD2	TRBV5-4	few	TGTGCCAGCAGCTACACGCGGGGGGGTGGTGAGACCCAGTACTTC	CASSYTRGGGETQYF
TRBJ2-2	NA	TRBV18	NA	TGTGCCAGCTCCCGTCGGGGCCAGGGATTTACAAGCGGGGAGCTGTTTTTT	CASSRRGQGFTSGELFF
TRBJ1-6	NA	TRBV13	NA	TGTGCCAGCAGCTTGCAGGGGCAAAATTCACCCCTCCACTTT	CASSLQGQNSPLHF
TRBJ2-7	NA	TRBV4-3	NA	TGCGCCAGCAGCCCGGGGCACGATTCCTACGAGCAGTACTTC	CASSPGHDSYEQYF
TRBJ2-5	NA	TRBV10-3	NA	TGTGCCACGCACGCGGGGGCCGGGGAGACCCAGTACTTC	CATHAGAGETQYF
TRBJ1-1	NA	TRBV7-9	NA	TGTGCCAGCAGCTTATTGGGGGGGGTGAACACTGAAGCTTTCTTT	CASSLLGGVNTEAFF
TRBJ2-7	NA	TRBV11-2	once	TGTGCCAGCAGCCCTCCTGAGGGGGGCAAAGGCGAGCAGTACTTC	CASSPPEGGKGEQYF
TRBJ2-2	TRBD2	TRBV7-8	NA	TGTGCCAGCAGCTTAGCGGGGGAGCGGGAGGACACCGGGGAGCTGTTTTTT	CASSLAGEREDTGELFF
TRBJ2-1	NA	TRBV5-1	NA	TGCGCCAGCAGCTTGGTGGACAGCGTTCGAGATGAGCAGTTCTTC	CASSLVDSVRDEQFF
TRBJ1-1	NA	TRBV30	NA	TGTGCCTGGAGTTGGGAGAGCACGAACACTGAAGCTTTCTTT	CAWSWESTNTEAFF
TRBJ2-7	NA	TRBV28	NA	TGTGCCAGCAGGGCAACAGGGGAGGCCTACGAGCAGTACTTC	CASRATGEAYEQYF
TRBJ2-6	NA	TRBV19	NA	TGTGCCAGTAGCCTGGACGCCCGGGGGGCCAACGTCCTGACTTTC	CASSLDARGANVLTF
TRBJ2-3	TRBD2	TRBV7-2	NA	TGTGCCAGCAGCTTAGGCTTCAGCGGGGGGGCAGATACGCAGTATTTT	CASSLGFSGGADTQYF
TRBJ1-1	NA	TRBV29-1	NA	TGCAGCGTGACCATCGGGGGTAACACTGAAGCTTTCTTT	CSVTIGGNTEAFF
TRBJ2-5	NA	TRBV18	NA	TGTGCCAGCTCACGAGCAGAGACCCAGTACTTC	CASSRAETQYF
TRBJ2-3	TRBD2	TRBV5-4	NA	TGTGCCAGCAGCCCGGGGACTAGCGGTACAGATACGCAGTATTTT	CASSPGTSGTDTQYF
TRBJ2-5	TRBD2	TRBV4-1	NA	TGCGCCAGCAGCCAAAGCTACGGGACTAGCGGGATCCAAGAGACCCAGTACTTC	CASSQSYGTSGIQETQYF
TRBJ2-7	TRBD2	TRBV19	once	TGTGCCACGTCCGGACTAGCGACCCGGGAGCAGTACTTC	CATSGLATREQYF
TRBJ1-1	NA	TRBV28	NA	TGTGCCAGCAGTTTAGTGACATCAGGGGCTTTCTTT	CASSLVTSGAFF
TRBJ2-6	TRBD1	TRBV11-3	once	TGTGCCAGCAGCTGGGACAGTTCTATCTCTGGGGCCAACGTCCTGACTTTC	CASSWDSSISGANVLTF
TRBJ2-5	NA	TRBV2	once	TGTGCCAGCAGTGTAACTAGTAATCCAGAGACCCAGTACTTC	CASSVTSNPETQYF
TRBJ2-1	NA	TRBV5-6	NA	TGTGCCAGCAGCTGGGCAGGTGCAGGTTCCTACAATGAGCAGTTCTTC	CASSWAGAGSYNEQFF
TRBJ2-2	NA	TRBV6-1	NA	TGTGCCAGCACCGTTAACACCGGGGAGCTGTTTTTT	CASTVNTGELFF
TRBJ2-7	NA	TRBV7-9	NA	TGTGCCAGCTCTAAATATGACGAGCAGTACTTC	CASSKYDEQYF
TRBJ1-5	NA	TRBV28	NA	TGTGCCAGCGACAAACCGGGTACAGGCAATCAGCCCCAGCATTTT	CASDKPGTGNQPQHF
TRBJ1-5	NA	TRBV19	few	TGTGCCAGTAGTATTGCCCTCAATCAGCCCCAGCATTTT	CASSIALNQPQHF
TRBJ2-7	NA	TRBV28	NA	TGTGCCAGCAGTTTAATCTACGAGCAGTACTTC	CASSLIYEQYF
TRBJ1-3	TRBD1	TRBV6-6	NA	TGTGCCAGCTCGCTTGGGACAGGGCCCGGAAACACCATATATTTT	CASSLGTGPGNTIYF
TRBJ2-3	NA	TRBV19	NA	TGTGCCAGTAGTTCGGAGACAGATACGCAGTATTTT	CASSSETDTQYF
TRBJ1-5	NA	TRBV27	once	TGTGCCAGCAGTCCAGCGGCCCATCAGCCCCAGCATTTT	CASSPAAHQPQHF
TRBJ2-5	NA	TRBV7-9	NA	TGTGCCAGCAGCTTAGGGTTCGCGGAGACCCAGTACTTC	CASSLGFAETQYF
TRBJ2-3	NA	TRBV9	NA	TGTGCCAGCAGCGTAGGGGGGAGCGTGGGAACAGATACGCAGTATTTT	CASSVGGSVGTDTQYF
TRBJ2-5	TRBD2	TRBV5-5	NA	TGTGCCAGCAGCTTGGAACTAGCGGGAGGCCGGGAGACCCAGTACTTC	CASSLELAGGRETQYF
TRBJ2-5	NA	TRBV5-1	NA	TGCGCCAGCAGCTTGGCGGCAGGGCTTTCCAGGGGGACCCAGTACTTC	CASSLAAGLSRGTQYF
TRBJ1-4	NA	TRBV5-1	NA	TGCGCCAGCAGCTTAGCTATGGGGATGGGAGAAAAACTGTTTTTT	CASSLAMGMGEKLFF
TRBJ2-3	NA	TRBV28	NA	TGTGCCAGCAGTTTCCAAACAGATACGCAGTATTTT	CASSFQTDTQYF
TRBJ2-3	NA	TRBV4-1	NA	TGCGCCAGCAGCCAAGACCCAACACCCACAGATACGCAGTATTTT	CASSQDPTPTDTQYF
TRBJ1-1	NA	TRBV30	NA	TGTGCCTGGAGCTTGAGGGTTGAAGCTTTCTTT	CAWSLRVEAFF
TRBJ1-2	TRBD1	TRBV4-1	NA	TGCGCCAGCAGCCAAGGGGCCCCGACAGGGGGCGGCTACACCTTC	CASSQGAPTGGGYTF
TRBJ2-7	TRBD2	TRBV2	few	TGTGCCAGCAGGAAGGGACTAGCGGGGGGGCTATACGAGCAGTACTTC	CASRKGLAGGLYEQYF
TRBJ1-5	TRBD1	TRBV7-2	few	TGTGCCAGCAGCCCAAGGGGGGGACAGGTACAGCCCCAGCATTTT	CASSPRGGQVQPQHF
TRBJ1-4	TRBD1	TRBV11-3	NA	TGTGCCAGCAGCCGACAGGGGGGAATGGAAAAACTGTTTTTT	CASSRQGGMEKLFF
TRBJ2-2	NA	TRBV29-1	NA	TGCAGCGTTGATTCCGTTAACACCGGGGAGCTGTTTTTT	CSVDSVNTGELFF
TRBJ1-5	NA	TRBV19	NA	TGTGCCAGTAGTATAGGGGGTTCACGGCAGCCCCAGCATTTT	CASSIGGSRQPQHF
TRBJ2-1	TRBD2	TRBV5-1	NA	TGCGCCAGCAGCTTGGGCGCGGGAGGGCCTACTTTGAATGAGCAGTTCTTC	CASSLGAGGPTLNEQFF
TRBJ2-7	TRBD2	TRBV11-3	once	TGTGCCAGCAGCCCCTGGACTAGCGGGGTGACAAACTCCTACGAGCAGTACTTC	CASSPWTSGVTNSYEQYF
TRBJ2-6	NA	TRBV5-1	NA	TGCGCCAGCAGCTTGTCCGGATCTGGGGCCAACGTCCTGACTTTC	CASSLSGSGANVLTF
TRBJ2-7	NA	TRBV7-2	NA	TGTGCCAGCAGCAGAACAGGTCCCGAGCAGTACTTC	CASSRTGPEQYF
TRBJ1-2	TRBD1	TRBV27	once	TGTGCCAGCCGCGGGACAGGGGGCTCCTATGGCTACACCTTC	CASRGTGGSYGYTF
TRBJ1-4	NA	TRBV4-1	NA	TGCGCCAGCAGCCAAGTAGGGCTCAGCGAAAAACTGTTTTTT	CASSQVGLSEKLFF
TRBJ1-2	NA	TRBV7-9	NA	TGTGCCAGCAGCTTAGGAGTAGGACAGCTTAACTATGGCTACACCTTC	CASSLGVGQLNYGYTF
TRBJ1-1	NA	TRBV2	few	TGTGCCAGCAGCTATCCGGGACTGAACACTGAAGCTTTCTTT	CASSYPGLNTEAFF
TRBJ1-1	NA	TRBV5-1	few	TGCGCCAGCAGCTTGGGGCAGGCGAACACTGAAGCTTTCTTT	CASSLGQANTEAFF
TRBJ1-3	NA	TRBV10-2	NA	TGCGCCAGCAGTGAAGGTGATGTTATCTCTGGAAACACCATATATTTT	CASSEGDVISGNTIYF
TRBJ1-2	NA	TRBV30	NA	TGTGCCTGGACAAGACCCTCAGGGGCCGGTTATGGCTACACCTTC	CAWTRPSGAGYGYTF